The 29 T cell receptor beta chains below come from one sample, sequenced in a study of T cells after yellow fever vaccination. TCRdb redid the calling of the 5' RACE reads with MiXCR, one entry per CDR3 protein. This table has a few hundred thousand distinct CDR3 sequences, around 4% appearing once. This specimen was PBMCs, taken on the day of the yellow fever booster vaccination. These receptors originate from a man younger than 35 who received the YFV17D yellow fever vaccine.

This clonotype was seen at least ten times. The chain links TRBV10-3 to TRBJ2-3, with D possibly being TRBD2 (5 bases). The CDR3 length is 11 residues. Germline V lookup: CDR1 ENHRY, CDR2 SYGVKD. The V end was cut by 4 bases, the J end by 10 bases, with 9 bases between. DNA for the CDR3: TGTGCCATCAGTGGGCCCGGGGCGCAGTATTTT. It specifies CAISGPGAQYF.

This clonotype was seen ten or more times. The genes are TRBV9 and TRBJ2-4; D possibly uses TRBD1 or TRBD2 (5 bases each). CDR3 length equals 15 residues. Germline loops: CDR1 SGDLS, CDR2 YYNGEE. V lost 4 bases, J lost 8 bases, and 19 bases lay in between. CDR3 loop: CASSTSGIIGDIQYF. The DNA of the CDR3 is TGTGCCAGCAGCACTTCCGGGATCATAGGGGACATTCAGTACTTC. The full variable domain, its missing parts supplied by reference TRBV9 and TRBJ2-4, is DSGVTQTPKHLITATGQRVTLRCSPRSGDLSVYWYQQSLDQGLQFLIQYYNGEERAKGNILERFSAQQFPDLHSELNLSSLELGDSALYFCASSTSGIIGDIQYFGAGTRLSVL.

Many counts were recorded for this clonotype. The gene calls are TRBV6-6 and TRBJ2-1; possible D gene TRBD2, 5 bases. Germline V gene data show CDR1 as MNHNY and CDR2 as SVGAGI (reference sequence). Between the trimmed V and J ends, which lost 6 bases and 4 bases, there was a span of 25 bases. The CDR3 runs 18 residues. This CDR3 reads CASSLEPPGEPGYNEQFF. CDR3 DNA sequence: TGTGCCAGCAGCCTCGAACCCCCCGGGGAGCCGGGATACAATGAGCAGTTCTTC.

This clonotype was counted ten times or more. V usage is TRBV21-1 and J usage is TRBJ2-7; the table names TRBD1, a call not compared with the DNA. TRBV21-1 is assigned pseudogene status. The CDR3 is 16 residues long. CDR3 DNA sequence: TGTGCCAGCAGCAAAGTACCGGGGACAGGGAAATTCGAGCAGTACGTC. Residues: CASSKVPGTGKFEQYV.

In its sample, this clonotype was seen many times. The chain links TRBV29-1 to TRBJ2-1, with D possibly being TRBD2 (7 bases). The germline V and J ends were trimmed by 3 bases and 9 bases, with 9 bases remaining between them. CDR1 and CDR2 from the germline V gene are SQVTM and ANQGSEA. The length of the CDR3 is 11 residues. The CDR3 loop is CSVDRGGEQFF. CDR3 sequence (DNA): TGCAGCGTTGATAGGGGGGGTGAGCAGTTCTTC.

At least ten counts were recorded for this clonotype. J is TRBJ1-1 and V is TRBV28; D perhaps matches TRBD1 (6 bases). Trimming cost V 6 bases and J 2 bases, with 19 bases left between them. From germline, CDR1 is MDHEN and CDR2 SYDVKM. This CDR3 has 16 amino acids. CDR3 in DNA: TGTGCCAGCAGGACAGGTTCGCATCTTCTAAACACTGAAGCTTTCTTT. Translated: CASRTGSHLLNTEAFF.

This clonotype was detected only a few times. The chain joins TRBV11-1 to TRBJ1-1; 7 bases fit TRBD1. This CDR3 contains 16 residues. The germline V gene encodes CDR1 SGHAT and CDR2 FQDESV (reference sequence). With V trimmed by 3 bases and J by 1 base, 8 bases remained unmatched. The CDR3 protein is CASSFGQVLWNTEAFF. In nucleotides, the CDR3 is TGTGCCAGCAGCTTCGGACAGGTTCTATGGAACACTGAAGCTTTCTTT.

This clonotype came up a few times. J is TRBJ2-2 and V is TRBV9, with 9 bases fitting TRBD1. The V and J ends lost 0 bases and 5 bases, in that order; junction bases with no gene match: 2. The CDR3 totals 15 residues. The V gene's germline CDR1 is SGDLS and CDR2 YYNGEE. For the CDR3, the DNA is TGTGCCAGCAGCGTAGTGACAGGGGGAACCGGGGAGCTGTTTTTT. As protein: CASSVVTGGTGELFF.

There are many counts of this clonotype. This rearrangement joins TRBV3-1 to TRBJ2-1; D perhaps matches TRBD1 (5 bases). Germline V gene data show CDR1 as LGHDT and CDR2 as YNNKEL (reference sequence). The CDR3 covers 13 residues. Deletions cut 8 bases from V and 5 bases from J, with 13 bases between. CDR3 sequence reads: CASGRGEDNEQFF. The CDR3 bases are TGTGCCAGCGGAAGGGGCGAGGACAATGAGCAGTTCTTC.

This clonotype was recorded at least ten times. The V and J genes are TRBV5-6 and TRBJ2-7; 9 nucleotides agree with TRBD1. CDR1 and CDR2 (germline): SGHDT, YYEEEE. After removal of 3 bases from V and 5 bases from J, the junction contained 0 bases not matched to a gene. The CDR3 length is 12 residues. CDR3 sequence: CASSWTGDEQYV. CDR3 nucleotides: TGTGCCAGCAGCTGGACAGGGGACGAGCAGTACGTC.

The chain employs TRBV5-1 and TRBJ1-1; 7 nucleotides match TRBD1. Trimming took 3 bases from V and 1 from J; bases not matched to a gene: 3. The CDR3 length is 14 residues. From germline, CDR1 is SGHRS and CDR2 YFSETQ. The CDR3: CASSSTGWNTEAFF. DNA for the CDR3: TGCGCCAGCAGCTCGACAGGGTGGAACACTGAAGCTTTCTTT.

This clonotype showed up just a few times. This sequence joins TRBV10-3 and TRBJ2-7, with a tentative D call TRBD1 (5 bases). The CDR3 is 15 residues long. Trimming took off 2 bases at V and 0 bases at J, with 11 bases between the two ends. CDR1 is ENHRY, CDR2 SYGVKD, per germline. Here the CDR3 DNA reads TGTGCCATCAGTGAGACCCAGGGAAGCTCCTACGAGCAGTACTTC. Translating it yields CAISETQGSSYEQYF.

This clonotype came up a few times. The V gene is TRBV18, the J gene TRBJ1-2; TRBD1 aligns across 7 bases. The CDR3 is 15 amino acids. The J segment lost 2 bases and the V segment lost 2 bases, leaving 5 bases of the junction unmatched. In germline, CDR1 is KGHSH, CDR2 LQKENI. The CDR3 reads CASSPNEGGNYGYTF. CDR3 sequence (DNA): TGTGCCAGCTCACCAAATGAAGGGGGCAACTATGGCTACACCTTC.

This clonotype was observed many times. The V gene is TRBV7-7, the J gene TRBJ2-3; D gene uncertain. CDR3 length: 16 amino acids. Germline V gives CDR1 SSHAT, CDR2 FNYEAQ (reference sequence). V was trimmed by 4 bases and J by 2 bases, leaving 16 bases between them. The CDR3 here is CASSYGRLNLTDTQYF. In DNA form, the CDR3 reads TGTGCCAGCAGCTACGGTCGTCTAAACCTCACAGATACGCAGTATTTT.

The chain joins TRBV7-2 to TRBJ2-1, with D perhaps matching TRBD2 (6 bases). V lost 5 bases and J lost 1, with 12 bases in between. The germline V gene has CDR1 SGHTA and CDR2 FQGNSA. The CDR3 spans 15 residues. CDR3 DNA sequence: TGTGCCAGCAGCCCCTCAGCGGGTTCCTACAATGAGCAGTTCTTC. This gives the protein CASSPSAGSYNEQFF.

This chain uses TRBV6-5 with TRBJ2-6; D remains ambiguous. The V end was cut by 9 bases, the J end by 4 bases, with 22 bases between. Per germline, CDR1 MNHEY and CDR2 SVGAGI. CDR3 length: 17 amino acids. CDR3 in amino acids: CASTPRQPSTGANVLTF. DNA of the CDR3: TGTGCCAGTACCCCGCGTCAGCCCTCCACGGGGGCCAACGTCCTGACTTTC.

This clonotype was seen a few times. Here the CDR3 reads CASSLGVGEKLFF. CDR3 DNA sequence: TGTGCCAGCAGCTTAGGGGTTGGGGAAAAACTGTTTTTT. The chain couples TRBV7-6 to TRBJ1-4; D remains unclear. The V and J ends lost 1 base and 8 bases respectively, with 8 bases between them. CDR1 SGHVS and CDR2 FNYEAQ come from the germline V gene. The length of the CDR3 is 13 residues.

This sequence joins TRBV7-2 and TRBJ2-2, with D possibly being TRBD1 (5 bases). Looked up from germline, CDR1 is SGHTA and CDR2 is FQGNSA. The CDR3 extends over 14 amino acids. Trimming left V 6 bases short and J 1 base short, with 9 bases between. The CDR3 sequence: CASRTDRNTGELFF. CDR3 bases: TGTGCCAGCAGAACTGACAGGAACACCGGGGAGCTGTTTTTT.

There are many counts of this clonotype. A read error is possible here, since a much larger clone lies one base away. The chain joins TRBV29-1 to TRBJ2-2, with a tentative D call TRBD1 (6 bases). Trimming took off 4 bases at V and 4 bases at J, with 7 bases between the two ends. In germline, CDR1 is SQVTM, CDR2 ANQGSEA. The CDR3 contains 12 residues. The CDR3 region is CSVVGGTGELFF. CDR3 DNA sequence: TGCAGCGTTGTAGGGGGCACCGGGGAGCTGTTTTTT.

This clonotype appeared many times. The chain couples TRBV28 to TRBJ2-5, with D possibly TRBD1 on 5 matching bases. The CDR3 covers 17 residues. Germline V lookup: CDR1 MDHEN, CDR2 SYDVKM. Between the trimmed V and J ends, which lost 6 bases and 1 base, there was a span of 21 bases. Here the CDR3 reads CASSLNRQISSQETQYF. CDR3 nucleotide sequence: TGTGCCAGCAGCCTAAACAGACAGATAAGTAGCCAAGAGACCCAGTACTTC.

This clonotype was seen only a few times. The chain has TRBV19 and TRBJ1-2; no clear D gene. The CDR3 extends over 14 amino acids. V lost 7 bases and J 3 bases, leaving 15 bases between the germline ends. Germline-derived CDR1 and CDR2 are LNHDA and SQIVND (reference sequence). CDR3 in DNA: TGTGCCAGTAAGGCGAGGCGTAATCACTATGGCTACACCTTC. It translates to CASKARRNHYGYTF. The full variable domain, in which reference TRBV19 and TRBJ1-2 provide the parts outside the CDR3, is DGGITQSPKYLFRKEGQNVTLSCEQNLNHDAMYWYRQDPGQGLRLIYYSQIVNDFQKGDIAEGYSVSREKKESFPLTVTSAQKNPTAFYLCASKARRNHYGYTFGSGTRLTVV.

The CDR3: CASSDFLNEQYV. DNA of the CDR3: TGTGCCAGCAGTGACTTCCTTAACGAGCAGTACGTC. This chain joins TRBV2 and TRBJ2-7; D is ambiguous. Germline loops: CDR1 SNHLY, CDR2 FYNNEI. The CDR3 spans 12 residues. Trimming pared 3 bases from V and 5 bases from J, leaving 8 bases between.

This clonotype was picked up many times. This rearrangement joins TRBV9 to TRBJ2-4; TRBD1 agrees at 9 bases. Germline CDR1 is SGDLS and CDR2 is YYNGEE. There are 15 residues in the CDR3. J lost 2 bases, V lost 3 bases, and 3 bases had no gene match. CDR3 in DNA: TGTGCCAGCAGCGGGGGACAGGGATCCAAAAACATTCAGTACTTC. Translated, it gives CASSGGQGSKNIQYF. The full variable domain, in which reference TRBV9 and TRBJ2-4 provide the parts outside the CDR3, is DSGVTQTPKHLITATGQRVTLRCSPRSGDLSVYWYQQSLDQGLQFLIQYYNGEERAKGNILERFSAQQFPDLHSELNLSSLELGDSALYFCASSGGQGSKNIQYFGAGTRLSVL.

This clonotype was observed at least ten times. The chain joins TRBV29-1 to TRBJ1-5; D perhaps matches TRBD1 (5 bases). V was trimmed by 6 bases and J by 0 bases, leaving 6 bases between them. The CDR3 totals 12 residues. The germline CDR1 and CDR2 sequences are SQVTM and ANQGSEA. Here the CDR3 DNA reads TGCAGCGTCGGGACTAGCAATCAGCCCCAGCATTTT. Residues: CSVGTSNQPQHF.

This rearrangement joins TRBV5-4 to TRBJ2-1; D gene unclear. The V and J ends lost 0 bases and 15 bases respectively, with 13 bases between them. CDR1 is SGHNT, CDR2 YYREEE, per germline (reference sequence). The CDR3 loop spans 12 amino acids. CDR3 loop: CASSLDASRRFF. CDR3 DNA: TGTGCCAGCAGCTTGGACGCCTCCAGGCGGTTCTTC.

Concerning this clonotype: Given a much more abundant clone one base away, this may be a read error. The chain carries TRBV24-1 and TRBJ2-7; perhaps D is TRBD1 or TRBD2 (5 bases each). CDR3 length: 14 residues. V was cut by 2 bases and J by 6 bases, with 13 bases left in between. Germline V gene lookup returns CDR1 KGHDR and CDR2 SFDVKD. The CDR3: CATSDSQGPFEQYV. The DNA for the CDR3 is TGTGCCACCAGTGATTCCCAGGGACCTTTCGAGCAGTACGTC.

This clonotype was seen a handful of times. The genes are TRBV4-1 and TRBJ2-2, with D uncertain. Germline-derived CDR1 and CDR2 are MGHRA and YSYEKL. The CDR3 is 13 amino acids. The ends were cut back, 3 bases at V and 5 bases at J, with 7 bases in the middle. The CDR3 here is CASSQSLTGELFF. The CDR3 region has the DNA TGCGCCAGCAGCCAGTCTTTAACCGGGGAGCTGTTTTTT.

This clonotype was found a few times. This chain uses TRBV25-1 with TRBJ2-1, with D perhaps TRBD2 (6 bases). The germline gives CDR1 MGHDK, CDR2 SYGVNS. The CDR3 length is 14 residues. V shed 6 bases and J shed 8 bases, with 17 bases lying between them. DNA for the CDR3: TGTGCCAGCAGGCGGGACGGGCGCGGTCATGAGCAGTTCTTC. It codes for CASRRDGRGHEQFF.

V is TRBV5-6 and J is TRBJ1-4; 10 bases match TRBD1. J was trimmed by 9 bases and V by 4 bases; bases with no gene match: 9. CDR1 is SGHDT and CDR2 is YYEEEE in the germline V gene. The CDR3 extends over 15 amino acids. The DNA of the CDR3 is TGTGCCAGCAGCCCGACAGGGGGCGCCGGGAAAAAACTGTTTTTT. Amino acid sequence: CASSPTGGAGKKLFF.